This T cell receptor beta chain was profiled in a study of T cell changes during pregnancy in multiple sclerosis. Sequenced by immunoSEQ multiplex PCR; TCRdb stores in-frame clones only, minus some. The data show around 95,000 clones, 94% seen once. CDR3 length equals 18 residues. Trimming removed 4 bases from V and 5 bases from J; junction bases left unmatched: 16. The germline CDR1 and CDR2 sequences are MDHEN and SYDVKM. The clonotype was recovered from a female donor in good health, enrolled as a control in a pregnancy study. Specimen: peripheral blood, collected after pregnancy. The chain combines TRBV28 with TRBJ1-5, with TRBD1 matching 8 bases. The CDR3, as DNA: TGTGCCAGCAGTTCAGATATAGGGGGTACAGGGGGTTATCAGCCCCAGCATTTT. As protein: CASSSDIGGTGGYQPQHF. Combining the CDR3 with reference TRBV28 and TRBJ1-5 gives the whole variable domain DVKVTQSSRYLVKRTGEKVFLECVQDMDHENMFWYRQDPGLGLRLIYFSYDVKMKEKGDIPEGYSVSREKKERFSLILESASTNQTSMYLCASSSDIGGTGGYQPQHFGDGTRLSIL.